This T cell receptor beta chain originates from a study of T-cell reconstitution after alpha-beta-depleted transplantation in children. Study results and limitations: Recipient T cells and thymic progenitors that survived gave rise to the high TCRbeta diversity observed at day 60 in some patients. From newly produced T cells came most of the T-cell counts and diversity one year after transplant.

With regard to this clonotype: Its antigen is not known.

TCRbeta library preparation incorporated unique molecular identifiers. TCRdb re-derived calls from the PCR reads in MiXCR, one entry per CDR3 protein. Found here are about 460,000 distinct CDR3 sequences, more than 9.5% of them singletons; the top ten hold around 15%. The specimen comprised PBMCs, mostly from graft donor cells, sampled 180 days after TCRalphabeta/CD19-depleted stem cell transplant. This sequence was found in a female patient aged 2 to 10 who had a stem cell transplant for aplastic anemia, so the T cells may come from the graft donor.

CDR3: CASTRGNGGRWANVLTF. The CDR3 DNA reads as TGTGCCAGCACCCGCGGAAACGGGGGGCGCTGGGCCAACGTCCTGACTTTC. This chain uses TRBV6-1 with TRBJ2-6, with D possibly TRBD2 on 7 matching bases. CDR1 and CDR2 (germline): MNHNS, SASEGT. Trimming pared 7 bases from V and 5 bases from J, leaving 21 bases between. The CDR3 length is 17 residues.